The 8 T cell receptor beta chains reported below all come from one sample, sequenced in a study of T cell responses to AZD1222 COVID-19 vaccine. Using immunoSEQ multiplex PCR, the repertoire was profiled, and TCRdb retains in-frame clones only, with some absent. The profile shows 65,000 to 75,000 clones, around 80% of them singletons. Here the sequenced sample was peripheral blood, taken on day 0 of AZD1222 vaccination. These receptors originate from an adult in good health.

This sequence joins TRBV2 and TRBJ1-1, with a weak D call TRBD1 (6 bases). Germline CDR1 SNHLY, CDR2 FYNNEI. V was shortened by 6 bases and J by 5 bases, with 16 bases between the two germline ends. The CDR3 contains 14 residues. Here the CDR3 DNA reads TGTGCCAGCAGCCCGGACAGCCGGGGGACTGAAGCTTTCTTT. This translates into CASSPDSRGTEAFF. The full variable domain, rest sourced from reference TRBV2 and TRBJ1-1, is EPEVTQTPSHQVTQMGQEVILRCVPISNHLYFYWYRQILGQKVEFLVSFYNNEISEKSEIFDDQFSVERPDGSNFTLKIRSTKLEDSAMYFCASSPDSRGTEAFFGQGTRLTVV.

To note about this clone: The same CDR3 also results from other DNA sequences found in this sample. This chain links TRBV28 with TRBJ1-1; TRBD1 matches at 9 bases. The CDR3 consists of 13 residues. Germline CDR1 and CDR2: MDHEN and SYDVKM. V shed 5 bases and J 4 bases; nucleotides not matched to a gene: 2. CDR3 DNA: TGTGCCAGCAGTCGGGACAGGGTCACTGAAGCTTTCTTT. Protein sequence: CASSRDRVTEAFF.

The rearrangement joins TRBV28 to TRBJ1-4; the D gene is possibly TRBD1 (5 bases). The CDR3 covers 17 residues. CDR1 and CDR2 from the germline V gene are MDHEN and SYDVKM. V lost 4 bases, J lost 8 bases, and 23 bases lay in between. The CDR3, as DNA: TGTGCCAGCAGTTGGGACCGACTACACGGGCGGGGGGAAAAACTGTTTTTT. The encoded protein is CASSWDRLHGRGEKLFF.

V is TRBV11-2 and J is TRBJ1-2; no definite D call. Germline loops: CDR1 SGHAT, CDR2 FQNNGV. Trimming removed 2 bases from V and 6 bases from J, with 10 bases in between. The CDR3 runs 13 residues. DNA of the CDR3: TGTGCCAGCAGCTTATCCAGAGGGAATGGCTACACCTTC. It specifies CASSLSRGNGYTF.

The chain couples TRBV7-8 to TRBJ2-1; 10 bases match TRBD2. This CDR3 comprises 16 residues. With V trimmed by 5 bases and J by 8 bases, 12 bases remained unmatched. Looked up from germline, CDR1 is SGHVS and CDR2 is FQNEAQ. The DNA of the CDR3 is TGTGCCAGCAGCGTCCTTACTAGCGGGGTTATGGATGAGCAGTTCTTC. As protein: CASSVLTSGVMDEQFF.

DNA for the CDR3: TGTGCCAGCAGCTTCACAGGGGTCGAGCAGTTCTTC. Translating gives CASSFTGVEQFF. This sequence joins TRBV7-2 and TRBJ2-1; 7 nucleotides agree with TRBD1. V trimming: 3 bases; J trimming: 10 bases; junction bases outside the gene matches: 3. This CDR3 region has 12 residues. Germline V lookup: CDR1 SGHTA, CDR2 FQGNSA.

This clone was seen only once. The V gene is TRBV5-1, the J gene TRBJ1-1; maybe TRBD1 (6 bases). Germline loops: CDR1 SGHRS, CDR2 YFSETQ. Trimming removed 1 base at V and 2 bases at J, with 12 bases between. The CDR3 covers 15 residues. CDR3 loop: CASSLSSQGNTEAFF. CDR3 coding DNA: TGCGCCAGCAGCTTGTCTTCACAGGGTAACACTGAAGCTTTCTTT.

The chain is built from TRBV11-1 and TRBJ2-2; D call uncertain. The length of the CDR3 is 16 residues. The V gene's germline CDR1 is SGHAT and CDR2 FQDESV (reference sequence). The V end was cut by 3 bases, the J end by 5 bases, with 16 bases between. The CDR3 reads CASSFFGSVITGELFF. The CDR3 DNA reads as TGTGCCAGCAGCTTCTTCGGTAGTGTGATTACCGGGGAGCTGTTTTTT.